The sample holds many counts of the clone carrying this T cell receptor (beta chain). Its specificity is unknown. CDR3 regions were amplified by Arm-PCR using iRepertoire HTBI primers to build TCR beta libraries. TCRdb re-derived calls from the multiplex PCR reads in MiXCR, one entry per CDR3 protein. The data show approximately 440,000 distinct CDR3 sequences, about 16% seen once. These data come from a study of regulatory T cells in long-lasting Graves disease. About the study: Graves' patients (newly diagnosed) had been on antithyroid drugs under 3 months. Study-wide points: Persistent Graves' patients showed a TCR diversity that was lower than that of newly diagnosed ones.

The germline gives CDR1 SEHNR, CDR2 FQNEAQ (reference sequence). The CDR3 is 16 amino acids. The ends lost 5 bases at V and 6 bases at J; junction bases unmatched: 11. Specified time point: newly diagnosed GD, antithyroid drugs for less than 3 months. Extracted RNA from PBMCs served as the source of the TCR library. These data are also associated with another study on T cells in Graves' hyperthyroidism and ophthalmopathy. Turning to that study: A first-round RT-PCR of the TCR CDR3 used the HTBI primer set.

The input for sequencing was peripheral blood mononuclear cells (PBMCs), taken at new diagnosis, from a patient treated with antithyroid drugs. This chain links TRBV7-9 with TRBJ2-1; 9 bases map to TRBD1. This TCR was sampled from a man aged 35-49 years with Graves disease. The CDR3 bases are TGTGCCAGCAGCCGGATCCGGGACAGGGACGGCAATGAGCAGTTCTTC. It translates to CASSRIRDRDGNEQFF.